Shown below are 21 T cell receptor beta chains from a single sample sequenced in a study of blood T cell dynamics during melanoma immunotherapy. Assay: immunoSEQ multiplex PCR; the TCRdb copy retains only in-frame clones and omits some. This sample carries more than 8,500 clones, 65% to 90% of them seen once, and the ten largest clones take roughly a tenth. Noted time point: pre-treatment baseline. The sample consisted of blood, taken from a patient treated with checkpoint blockade. These receptors came from a human donor with melanoma.

V and J are TRBV30 and TRBJ2-5; TRBD2 might be the D (6 bases). The DNA end is more similar to TRBJ2-7, so the J call may be wrong. Per the germline V gene, CDR1 is GTSNPN and CDR2 is SVGIG (reference sequence). This CDR3 spans 14 amino acids. In DNA, the CDR3 is TGTGCCTGGAGTGTAGGCGGGGTCACCTACGAGCAGTACTTC. Translation: CAWSVGGVTYEQYF.

The table lists this clone with a few counts. The chain joins TRBV27 to TRBJ2-4; TRBD2 is a possible D gene (6 bases). The CDR3 covers 13 residues. Trimming took 3 bases from V and 4 from J, leaving 7 bases between them. Germline values: CDR1 MNHEY, CDR2 SMNVEV (reference sequence). The chain's CDR3 is CASSFSGKNIQYF. The CDR3 DNA reads TGTGCCAGCAGTTTCAGCGGGAAAAACATTCAGTACTTC.

J is TRBJ1-3 and V is TRBV5-5; TRBD1 matches 7 bases. The CDR3 runs to 17 residues. Germline assignment: CDR1 SGHKS and CDR2 YYEKEE (reference sequence). The ends lost 0 bases at V and 1 base at J; junction bases unmatched: 7. CDR3 DNA: TGTGCCAGCAGCTTGGAGGGACAGAGATTGTCTGGAAACACCATATATTTT. It codes for CASSLEGQRLSGNTIYF.

V is TRBV7-9 and J is TRBJ2-2; D may correspond to TRBD1 or TRBD2 (5 bases each). This CDR3 has 15 residues. Germline CDR1 is SEHNR and CDR2 is FQNEAQ (reference sequence). Trimming cost V 8 bases and J 2 bases, with 15 bases left between them. CDR3 residues: CASGGTGPNTGELFF. CDR3 coding DNA: TGTGCCAGCGGCGGCACGGGACCTAACACCGGGGAGCTGTTTTTT.

The chain is built from TRBV28 and TRBJ2-2; D remains unclear. The CDR3 totals 13 residues. Trimming cost V 7 bases and J 9 bases, with 15 bases left between them. Germline V lookup: CDR1 MDHEN, CDR2 SYDVKM. The CDR3 DNA follows: TGTGCCAGCAATTACCTGCCGGGTTGGGAGCTGTTTTTT. It is translated as CASNYLPGWELFF.

The J gene is TRBJ1-4, the V gene TRBV4-1; tentatively, D is TRBD1 (5 bases). The CDR3 totals 14 residues. In germline, CDR1 is MGHRA, CDR2 YSYEKL. V lost 0 bases, J lost 8 bases, and 10 bases lay in between. The CDR3 sequence: CASSQDRAGEKLFF. CDR3 bases: TGCGCCAGCAGCCAAGACAGGGCGGGGGAAAAACTGTTTTTT.

The chain recombines TRBV28 with TRBJ2-7; 7 bases are shared with TRBD1. CDR1 MDHEN and CDR2 SYDVKM come from the germline V gene. The CDR3 consists of 14 residues. The V segment lost 6 bases and the J segment 2 bases; nucleotides outside the gene matches: 7. Here the CDR3 DNA reads TGTGCCAGCAGCCGGGGACAGTTAGCCTACGAGCAGTACTTC. Translation: CASSRGQLAYEQYF.

V and J are TRBV10-3 and TRBJ2-3, with 12 bases that match TRBD1. The germline V gene encodes CDR1 ENHRY and CDR2 SYGVKD. V shed 5 bases and J 4 bases; nucleotides not matched to a gene: 1. There are 14 residues in the CDR3. This CDR3 reads CAISRDRGPDTQYF. The DNA for the CDR3 is TGTGCCATCAGTCGGGACAGGGGGCCAGATACGCAGTATTTT.

CDR3 amino acids: CASSGQGPYNEQFF. For the CDR3, the DNA is TGCGCCAGCAGCGGGCAGGGCCCCTACAATGAGCAGTTCTTC. The genes are TRBV5-1 and TRBJ2-1; the D gene is possibly TRBD1 (5 bases). Trimming took off 4 bases at V and 2 bases at J, with 10 bases between the two ends. CDR1 is SGHRS, CDR2 YFSETQ, per germline. The CDR3 runs 14 residues.

CDR3 DNA: TGTGCCAGCAGCGGAAGAGGGAATGAGCAGTTCTTC. It codes for CASSGRGNEQFF. This chain uses TRBV7-6 with TRBJ2-1; possible D gene TRBD2, 5 bases. The CDR3 covers 12 residues. V dropped 5 bases and J dropped 7 bases, with 9 bases sitting between them. CDR1 SGHVS and CDR2 FNYEAQ come from the germline V gene.

CDR3 sequence reads: CASSFGDATNEKLFF. In DNA form, the CDR3 reads TGTGCCAGCAGTTTCGGGGATGCAACTAATGAAAAACTGTTTTTT. The chain is built from TRBV27 and TRBJ1-4, with D hard to call. Trimming pared 3 bases from V and 0 bases from J, leaving 8 bases between. The CDR3 extends over 15 amino acids. Germline CDR1 MNHEY, CDR2 SMNVEV (reference sequence).

Notes on this clone: Because it lacks the conserved phenylalanine or tryptophan at the end, this CDR3 is likely a read error. The CDR3 reads CAWSQGANYGYTL. CDR3 bases: TGTGCCTGGAGTCAGGGAGCTAACTATGGCTACACCCTC. This chain joins TRBV30 and TRBJ1-2, with a weak D call TRBD1 (5 bases). CDR3 length equals 13 residues. CDR1 and CDR2 from the germline V gene are GTSNPN and SVGIG (reference sequence). V shed 2 bases and J shed 0 bases, with 7 bases lying between them.

The rearrangement uses TRBV18 and TRBJ2-5, with D perhaps TRBD2 (7 bases). Germline V gene sequence: CDR1 KGHSH, CDR2 LQKENI. This CDR3 contains 14 residues. V dropped 6 bases and J dropped 4 bases, with 15 bases sitting between them. CDR3 in DNA: TGTGCCAGCTCCCCAAAAGGGGGGGGAGAGACCCAGTACTTC. Translating gives CASSPKGGGETQYF.

The chain uses TRBV28 and TRBJ2-3; 13 bases line up with TRBD2. This CDR3 is 15 amino acids long. CDR1 and CDR2 from the germline V gene are MDHEN and SYDVKM. V dropped 6 bases and J dropped 5; count of bases not matched to a gene: 5. CDR3 nucleotides: TGTGCCAGCAGCCTGGGACTAGCGGGGCAAGATACGCAGTATTTT. This sequence encodes CASSLGLAGQDTQYF.

This clone was recorded a few times. This chain uses TRBV18 with TRBJ2-5, with D perhaps matching TRBD2 (5 bases). Trimming cost V 1 base and J 5 bases, with 11 bases left between them. CDR3 length equals 14 residues. The germline V gene encodes CDR1 KGHSH and CDR2 LQKENI. The CDR3 reads CASSPRPGVETQYF. In DNA form, the CDR3 reads TGTGCCAGCTCACCACGGCCCGGGGTTGAGACCCAGTACTTC. The variable domain in full, with the rest retrieved from reference TRBV18 and TRBJ2-5, is NAGVMQNPRHLVRRRGQEARLRCSPMKGHSHVYWYRQLPEEGLKFMVYLQKENIIDESGMPKERFSAEFPKEGPSILRIQQVVRGDSAAYFCASSPRPGVETQYFGPGTRLLVL.

The chain is built from TRBV6-1 and TRBJ2-7, with no clear D. CDR3 length: 14 residues. Germline V gene data show CDR1 as MNHNS and CDR2 as SASEGT. V was pared by 4 bases and J by 2 bases, with 12 bases between. The CDR3 DNA reads as TGTGCCAGCAGTGTACCGGGCTCAGCCTACGAGCAGTACTTC. Its translation: CASSVPGSAYEQYF.

The rearrangement joins TRBV7-8 to TRBJ1-4, with TRBD1 as a possible D gene (5 bases). The CDR3 length is 14 residues. In germline, CDR1 is SGHVS, CDR2 FQNEAQ. V lost 2 bases and J lost 15, with 19 bases in between. The CDR3 loop is CASSLRRFDPRVFF. The CDR3 coding sequence is TGTGCCAGCAGCTTACGCCGTTTCGACCCCAGGGTGTTTTTT.

The rearrangement uses TRBV6-1 and TRBJ1-5; D call uncertain. Germline V CDR1 and CDR2: MNHNS, SASEGT. V lost 2 bases, J lost 4 bases, and 6 bases lay in between. The CDR3 consists of 13 residues. Written as DNA, the CDR3 is TGTGCCAGCAGTGAACGGGTAAATCAGCCCCAGCATTTT. The encoded protein is CASSERVNQPQHF.

The chain links TRBV30 to TRBJ2-7, with D possibly being TRBD2 (7 bases). The CDR3 is made up of 14 amino acids. Germline V gene lookup returns CDR1 GTSNPN and CDR2 SVGIG (reference sequence). The V end lost 0 bases, the J end lost 0 bases, and 9 bases lay between the germline ends. The CDR3 coding sequence is TGTGCCTGGAGTGTAGGGGGGGGCTCCTACGAGCAGTACTTC. Amino acids: CAWSVGGGSYEQYF.

Here the CDR3 DNA reads TGTGCCAGCAGCTTTCGACGTGCTAGCGGGGTCGAGACCCAGTACTTC. Encoded protein: CASSFRRASGVETQYF. This chain joins TRBV7-9 and TRBJ2-5, with 9 positions matching TRBD2. CDR1 SEHNR and CDR2 FQNEAQ come from the germline V gene (reference sequence). The CDR3 runs 16 residues. The V gene end was trimmed by 3 bases and the J gene end by 5 bases; junction bases not matched to a gene: 10.

The J gene is TRBJ2-6, the V gene TRBV9; D is ambiguous. This CDR3 comprises 15 residues. V lost 0 bases and J 2 bases, leaving 6 bases between the germline ends. CDR1 is SGDLS, CDR2 YYNGEE, per germline. The CDR3: CASSVGWAGANVLTF. The DNA for the CDR3 is TGTGCCAGCAGCGTAGGGTGGGCTGGGGCCAACGTCCTGACTTTC. The variable domain in full, with the rest retrieved from reference TRBV9 and TRBJ2-6, is DSGVTQTPKHLITATGQRVTLRCSPRSGDLSVYWYQQSLDQGLQFLIQYYNGEERAKGNILERFSAQQFPDLHSELNLSSLELGDSALYFCASSVGWAGANVLTFGAGSRLTVL.